This T cell receptor beta chain was identified in a study of cytomegalovirus exposure and HLA in healthy donors. V gave up 3 bases and J gave up 4 bases, with 15 bases separating them. The CDR3 sequence is 15 residues long. Germline assignment: CDR1 MNHEY and CDR2 SVGAGI. The PCR contained 60 Vbeta and 13 Jbeta primers. Produced via immunoSEQ multiplex PCR; TCRdb's table is partial and in-frame only. The repertoire has about 77,000 clones, nearly 80% of them found once; the top ten carry 4% to 5.5%. This chain connects TRBV6-5 to TRBJ1-1, with D possibly TRBD1 on 5 matching bases. This receptor was identified in a man aged 40-55 years in good health and CMV-seronegative. The sample consisted of PBMCs. The DNA of the CDR3 is TGTGCCAGCAGTTATAGGGGACTAGTTGGCACTGAAGCTTTCTTT. It yields the protein CASSYRGLVGTEAFF.